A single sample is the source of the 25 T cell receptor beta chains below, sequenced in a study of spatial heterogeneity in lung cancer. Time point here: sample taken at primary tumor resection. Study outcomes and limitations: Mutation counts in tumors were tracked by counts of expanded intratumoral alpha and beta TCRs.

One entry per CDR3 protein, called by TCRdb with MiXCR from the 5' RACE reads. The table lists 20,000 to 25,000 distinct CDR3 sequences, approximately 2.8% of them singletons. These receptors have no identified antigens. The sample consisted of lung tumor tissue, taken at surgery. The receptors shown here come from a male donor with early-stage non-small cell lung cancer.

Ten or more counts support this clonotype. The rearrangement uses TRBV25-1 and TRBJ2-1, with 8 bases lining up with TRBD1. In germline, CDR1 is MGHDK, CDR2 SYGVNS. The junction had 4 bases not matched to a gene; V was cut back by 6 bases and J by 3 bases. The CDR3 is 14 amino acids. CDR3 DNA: TGTGCCAGCAGACGGGGACAGGACTACAATGAGCAGTTCTTC. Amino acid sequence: CASRRGQDYNEQFF.

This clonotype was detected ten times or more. The CDR3 region is CASKKREAPYEQYF. The CDR3 DNA reads TGTGCCAGCAAAAAGAGGGAGGCCCCCTACGAGCAGTACTTC. This chain joins TRBV6-5 and TRBJ2-7, with a possible D match to TRBD2 (6 bases). The CDR3 has 14 residues. Looked up from germline, CDR1 is MNHEY and CDR2 is SVGAGI. Between the trimmed V and J ends, which lost 7 bases and 2 bases, there was a span of 15 bases.

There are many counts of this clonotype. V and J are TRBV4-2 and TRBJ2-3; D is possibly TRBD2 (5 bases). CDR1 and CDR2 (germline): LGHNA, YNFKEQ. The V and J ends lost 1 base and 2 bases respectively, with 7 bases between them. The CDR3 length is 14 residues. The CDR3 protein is CASSQGRATDTQYF. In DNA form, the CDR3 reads TGTGCCAGCAGCCAAGGGCGGGCCACAGATACGCAGTATTTT.

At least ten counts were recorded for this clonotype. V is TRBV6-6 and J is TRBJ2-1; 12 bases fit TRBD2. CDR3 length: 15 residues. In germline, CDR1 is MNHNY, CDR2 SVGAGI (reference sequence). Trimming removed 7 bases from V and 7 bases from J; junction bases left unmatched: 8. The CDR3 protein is CASTPGLAGSNEQFF. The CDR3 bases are TGTGCCAGCACCCCCGGACTAGCGGGGTCGAATGAGCAGTTCTTC.

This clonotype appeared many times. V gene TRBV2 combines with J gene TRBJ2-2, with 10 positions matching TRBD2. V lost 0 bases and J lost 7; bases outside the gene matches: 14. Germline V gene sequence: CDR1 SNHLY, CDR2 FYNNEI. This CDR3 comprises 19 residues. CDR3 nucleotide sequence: TGTGCCAGCAGTGAAGCGCGTTATGGGAGCGGGAGGGCCCACGGGGAGCTGTTTTTT. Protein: CASSEARYGSGRAHGELFF.

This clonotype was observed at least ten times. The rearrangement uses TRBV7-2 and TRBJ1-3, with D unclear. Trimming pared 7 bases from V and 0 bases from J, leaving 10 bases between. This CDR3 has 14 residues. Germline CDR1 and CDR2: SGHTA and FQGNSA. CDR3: CASTPALSGNTIYF. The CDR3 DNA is TGTGCCAGCACCCCGGCACTCTCTGGAAACACCATATATTTT.

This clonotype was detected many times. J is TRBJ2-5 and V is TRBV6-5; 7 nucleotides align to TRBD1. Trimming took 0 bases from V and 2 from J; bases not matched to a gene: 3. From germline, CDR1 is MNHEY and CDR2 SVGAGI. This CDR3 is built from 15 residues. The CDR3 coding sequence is TGTGCCAGCAGTTACTCCCCCAGGGGGCAAGAGACCCAGTACTTC. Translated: CASSYSPRGQETQYF.

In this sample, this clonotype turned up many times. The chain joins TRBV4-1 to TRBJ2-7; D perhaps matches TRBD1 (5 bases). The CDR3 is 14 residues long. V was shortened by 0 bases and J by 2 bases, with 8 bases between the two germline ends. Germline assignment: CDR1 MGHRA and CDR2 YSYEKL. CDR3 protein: CASSQEEDTYEQYF. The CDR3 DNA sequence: TGCGCCAGCAGCCAAGAAGAGGACACCTACGAGCAGTACTTC.

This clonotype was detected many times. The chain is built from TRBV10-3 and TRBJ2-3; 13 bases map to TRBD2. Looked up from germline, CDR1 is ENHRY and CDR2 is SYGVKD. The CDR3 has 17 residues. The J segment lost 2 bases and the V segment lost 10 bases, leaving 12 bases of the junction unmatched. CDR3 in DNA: TGTGCCAGCGACAGTGGGACTAGCGGGATTAACACAGATACGCAGTATTTT. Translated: CASDSGTSGINTDTQYF.

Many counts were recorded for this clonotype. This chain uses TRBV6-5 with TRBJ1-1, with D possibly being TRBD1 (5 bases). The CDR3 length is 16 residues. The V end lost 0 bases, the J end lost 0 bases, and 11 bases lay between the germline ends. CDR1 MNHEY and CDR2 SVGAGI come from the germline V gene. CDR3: CASSYSETALNTEAFF. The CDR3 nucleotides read TGTGCCAGCAGTTACTCAGAGACAGCGCTGAACACTGAAGCTTTCTTT.

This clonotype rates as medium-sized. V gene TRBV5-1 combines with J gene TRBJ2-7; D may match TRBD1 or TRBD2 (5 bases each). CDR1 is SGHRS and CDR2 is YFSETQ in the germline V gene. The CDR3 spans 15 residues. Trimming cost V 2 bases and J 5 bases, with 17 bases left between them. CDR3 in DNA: TGCGCCAGCAGCTTAACCGGGACCTATCTCGACGAGCAGTACTTC. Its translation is CASSLTGTYLDEQYF.

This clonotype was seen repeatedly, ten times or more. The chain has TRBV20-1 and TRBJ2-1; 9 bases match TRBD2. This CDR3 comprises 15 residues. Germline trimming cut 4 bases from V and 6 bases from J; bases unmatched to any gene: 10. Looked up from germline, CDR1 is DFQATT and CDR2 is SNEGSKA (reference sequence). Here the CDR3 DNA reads TGCAGTGCTACTCCCGGGACTAGCCCGGTCAATGAGCAGTTCTTC. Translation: CSATPGTSPVNEQFF.

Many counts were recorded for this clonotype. Here the CDR3 reads CASSQDVVPALAAIAQETQYF. Here the CDR3 DNA reads TGCGCCAGCAGCCAAGATGTAGTTCCGGCGCTAGCGGCCATAGCCCAAGAGACCCAGTACTTC. The chain employs TRBV4-1 and TRBJ2-5; 7 nucleotides line up with TRBD2. Per the germline V gene, CDR1 is MGHRA and CDR2 is YSYEKL. The ends lost 0 bases at V and 1 base at J; junction bases unmatched: 20. This CDR3 has 21 amino acids.

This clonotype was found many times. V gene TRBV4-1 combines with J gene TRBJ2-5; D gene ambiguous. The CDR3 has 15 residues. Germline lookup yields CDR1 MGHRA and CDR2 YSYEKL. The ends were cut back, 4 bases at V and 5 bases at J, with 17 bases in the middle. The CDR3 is CASSPIRWSRETQYF. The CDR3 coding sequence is TGCGCCAGCAGCCCAATTAGGTGGTCTCGTGAGACCCAGTACTTC.

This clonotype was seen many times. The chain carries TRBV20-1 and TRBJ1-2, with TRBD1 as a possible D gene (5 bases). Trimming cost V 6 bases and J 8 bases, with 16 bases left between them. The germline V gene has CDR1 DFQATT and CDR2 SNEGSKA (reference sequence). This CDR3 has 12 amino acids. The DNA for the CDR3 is TGCAGTGCCCTAACAAGGGGCCGGGGCTACACCTTC. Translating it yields CSALTRGRGYTF.

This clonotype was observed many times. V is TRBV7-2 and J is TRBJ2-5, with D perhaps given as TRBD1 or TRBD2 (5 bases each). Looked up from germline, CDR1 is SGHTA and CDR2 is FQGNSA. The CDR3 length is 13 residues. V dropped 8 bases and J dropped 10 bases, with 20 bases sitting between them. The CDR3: CASARDLFVDQYF. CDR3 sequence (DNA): TGTGCCAGCGCCCGGGACCTATTTGTAGACCAGTACTTC.

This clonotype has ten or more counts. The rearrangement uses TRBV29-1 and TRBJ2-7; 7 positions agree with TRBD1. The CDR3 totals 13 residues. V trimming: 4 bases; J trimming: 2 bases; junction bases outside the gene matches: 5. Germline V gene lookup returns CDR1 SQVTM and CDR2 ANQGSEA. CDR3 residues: CSVGQGSAYEQYF. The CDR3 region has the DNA TGCAGCGTTGGACAGGGATCAGCCTACGAGCAGTACTTC.

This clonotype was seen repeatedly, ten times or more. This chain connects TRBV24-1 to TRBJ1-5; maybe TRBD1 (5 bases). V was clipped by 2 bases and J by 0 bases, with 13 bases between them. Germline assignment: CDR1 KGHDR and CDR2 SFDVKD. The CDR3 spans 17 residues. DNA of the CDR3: TGTGCCACCAGTGATTCCGGGGCCCCTTATAGCAATCAGCCCCAGCATTTT. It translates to CATSDSGAPYSNQPQHF.

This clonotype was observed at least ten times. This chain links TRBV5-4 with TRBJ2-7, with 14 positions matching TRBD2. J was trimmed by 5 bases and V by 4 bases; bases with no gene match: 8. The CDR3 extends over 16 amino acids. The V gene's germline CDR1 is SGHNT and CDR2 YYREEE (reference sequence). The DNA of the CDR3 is TGTGCCAGCAGCCCCCGGACTAGCGGGAGGATAGACGAGCAGTACTTC. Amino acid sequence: CASSPRTSGRIDEQYF. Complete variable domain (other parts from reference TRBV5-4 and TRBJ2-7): ETGVTQSPTHLIKTRGQQVTLRCSSQSGHNTVSWYQQALGQGPQFIFQYYREEENGRGNFPPRFSGLQFPNYSSELNVNALELDDSALYLCASSPRTSGRIDEQYFGPGTRLTVT.

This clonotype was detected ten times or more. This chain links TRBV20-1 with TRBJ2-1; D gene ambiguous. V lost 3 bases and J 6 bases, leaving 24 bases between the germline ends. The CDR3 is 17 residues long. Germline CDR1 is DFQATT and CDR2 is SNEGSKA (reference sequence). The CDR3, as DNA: TGCAGTGCTAGGGGTTTTGAAGGGCCAGGATTTATCAATGAGCAGTTCTTC. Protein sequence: CSARGFEGPGFINEQFF.

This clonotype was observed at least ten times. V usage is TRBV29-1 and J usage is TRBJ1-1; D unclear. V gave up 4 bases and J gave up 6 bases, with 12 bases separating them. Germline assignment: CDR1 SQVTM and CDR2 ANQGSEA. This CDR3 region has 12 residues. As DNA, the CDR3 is TGCAGCGTTGTGCCTCCCCAAGCTGAAGCTTTCTTT. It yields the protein CSVVPPQAEAFF.

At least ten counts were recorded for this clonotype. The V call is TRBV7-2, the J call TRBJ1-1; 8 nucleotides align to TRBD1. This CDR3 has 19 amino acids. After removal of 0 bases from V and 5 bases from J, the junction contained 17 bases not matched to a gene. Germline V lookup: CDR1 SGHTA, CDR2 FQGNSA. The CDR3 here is CASSLAIVGQVDSRTEAFF. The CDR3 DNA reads TGTGCCAGCAGCTTAGCAATCGTGGGACAGGTGGACTCGAGGACTGAAGCTTTCTTT.

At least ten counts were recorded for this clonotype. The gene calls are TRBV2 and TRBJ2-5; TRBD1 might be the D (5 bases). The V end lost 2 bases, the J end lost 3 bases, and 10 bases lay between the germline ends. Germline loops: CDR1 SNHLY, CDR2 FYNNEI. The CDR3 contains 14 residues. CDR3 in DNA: TGTGCCAGCAGTGAACCTGGGGCCGAAGAGACCCAGTACTTC. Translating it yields CASSEPGAEETQYF.

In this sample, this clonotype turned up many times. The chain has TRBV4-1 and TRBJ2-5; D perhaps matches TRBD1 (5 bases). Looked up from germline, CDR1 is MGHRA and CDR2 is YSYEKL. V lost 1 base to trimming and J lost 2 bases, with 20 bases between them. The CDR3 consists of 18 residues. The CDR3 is CASSQVMLSGRIQETQYF. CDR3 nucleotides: TGCGCCAGCAGCCAAGTAATGTTGTCAGGGCGTATACAAGAGACCCAGTACTTC.

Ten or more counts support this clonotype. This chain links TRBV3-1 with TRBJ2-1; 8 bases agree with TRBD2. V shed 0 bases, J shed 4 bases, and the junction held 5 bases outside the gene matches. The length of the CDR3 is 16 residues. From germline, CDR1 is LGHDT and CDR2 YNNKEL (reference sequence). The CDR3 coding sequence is TGTGCCAGCAGCCAAGAGGGTAGCGGGGCTTACAATGAGCAGTTCTTC. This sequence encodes CASSQEGSGAYNEQFF.